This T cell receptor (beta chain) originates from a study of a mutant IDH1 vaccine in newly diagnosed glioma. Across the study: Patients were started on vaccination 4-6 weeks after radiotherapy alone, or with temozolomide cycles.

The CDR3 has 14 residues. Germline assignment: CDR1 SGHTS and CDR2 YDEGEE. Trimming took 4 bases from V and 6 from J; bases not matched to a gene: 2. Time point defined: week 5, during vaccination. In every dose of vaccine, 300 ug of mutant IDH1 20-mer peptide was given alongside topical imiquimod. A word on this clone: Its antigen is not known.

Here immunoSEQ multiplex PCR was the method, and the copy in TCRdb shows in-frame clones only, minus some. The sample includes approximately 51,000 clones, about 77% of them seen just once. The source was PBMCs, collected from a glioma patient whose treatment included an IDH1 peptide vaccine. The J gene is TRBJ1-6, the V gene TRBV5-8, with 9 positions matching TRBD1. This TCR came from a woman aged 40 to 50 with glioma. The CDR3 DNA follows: TGTGCCAGCAGCCTGACAGGGGGTAATTCACCCCTCCACTTT. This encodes CASSLTGGNSPLHF.